The source of this T cell receptor beta chain is a study of T cells after yellow fever vaccination (dated by TCRdb to about 2019). Background on the whole study: The SMART-Seq v4 Ultra Low Input RNA kit was used to prepare libraries from fractions with low cell numbers. Bulk TCR alpha and beta repertoires were sequenced longitudinally to track T-cell clones before and after primary and booster YFV17D yellow fever vaccination. Two healthy male donors, one aged 18 to 30 and one aged 30 to 40 years, made up the cohort. Bulk PBMC replicates and cell subsets were isolated from blood drawn at multiple timepoints before and after both primary and secondary immunization. Broader findings and caveats from the paper: The secondary T-cell response was found to be weaker but faster than the primary response, with a peak reached on day 5 rather than on day 15. After the booster, most clones that had expanded after primary vaccination were detected again (around 97% of CD4 and 88% of CD8), suggesting broad maintenance of memory. FACS-sorted repertoires could contain abundant contaminating clonotypes from the bulk population, so computational filtering was required. Only a couple of donors were included in the study, so the extent to which the findings can be generalized is limited. A small fraction of clonotypes appeared in both the CD4 and CD8 compartments, likely as a result of convergent recombination.

A remark on this clonotype: Its antigen is unknown. Possible read error: a much larger clone is one base away.

Synthesis of TCR cDNA relied on 5'RACE template switching, a step that introduced a universal primer site along with unique molecular identifiers. Priming of cDNA synthesis was performed from both the TCR alpha and TCR beta constant segments. Library amplification used two PCR steps, and the second PCR step added sample barcodes and sequencing adapters. Sequencing of libraries was performed on Illumina HiSeq 2500 (2x100 bp) or NovaSeq (2x150 bp). As for how the authors treated the data: MIGEC was used to demultiplex reads and collapse the reads into UMI consensus sequences, and MiXCR was used for V(D)J alignment. Using edgeR on replicate PBMC samples, clonotypes were called vaccine-responding if FDR was below 0.01 and the log2 fold change was above 5 up to day 15. Bulk clonotypes were assigned CD4 or CD8 identity according to which sequenced CD4 or CD8 repertoire held them at higher abundance. TCRdb handled the public reads itself, with Q25 trimming in fastp and clone calling in MiXCR, and kept productive beta chains. Each entry is one CDR3 protein sequence, shown with its most common DNA and genes. These V and J calls originate from TCRdb's pipeline instead of the authors' own analysis. For this sample there are approximately 120,000 distinct CDR3 sequences; more than 6.5% appear just once. The top ten hold nearly 2.5% of the sample.

Cut back by 0 bases and 2 bases, the V and J ends lie 10 bases apart. CDR1 and CDR2 are read off the germline V gene as LGHNA and YSLEER. The CDR3 runs 15 residues from the cysteine to the phenylalanine. Only the CDR3 DNA is retained, 45 bases long and in frame from the first base. The treatment or condition label, read with the paper, signifies: live attenuated yellow fever vaccine strain. A standard Ficoll-Paque protocol was used to isolate PBMCs from peripheral blood. Dynabeads CD4 and CD8 positive selection kits were used to isolate the CD4 and CD8 T-cell fractions. TriZol was used to extract RNA from bulk PBMCs, CD4 and CD8 fractions, and dextramer-positive and dextramer-negative fractions.

This receptor was identified in a young man who received the YFV17D yellow fever vaccine. Recombination linked TRBV4-3 to TRBJ1-2; the D segment cannot be called with confidence. The sample in question was CD4+ T cells sorted from PBMCs, obtained 10 days after the first yellow fever vaccination. The nucleotide sequence reads TGCGCCAGCAGCCAAGATTTATGGCGGAACTATGGCTACACCTTC. It encodes CASSQDLWRNYGYTF.